This T cell receptor (beta chain) is drawn from a study of CD8 T cells in Susac syndrome. Study observations and caveats: The study conceded that its TCR sequencing and HLA analysis involved relatively few individuals. The CD4+ T cell repertoires in Susac syndrome did not show any clonal expansion.

RNA totalling roughly 0.45 to 1 ug underwent reverse transcription with random hexamers. MiXCR, applied by TCRdb to the immunoSEQ multiplex PCR reads, yields one record per CDR3 protein. The sample shows more than 100,000 distinct CDR3 sequences, 96% of them seen only once. Diagnostic criteria defined recently for definite or probable disease were met by the Susac syndrome patients. TEMRA cells were FACS-enriched, unlike CD8+ and CD4+ T cells, which were negatively isolated. Regarding this clonotype: Its target is not known.

The CDR3 length is 16 residues. CDR1 and CDR2 (germline): DFQATT, SNEGSKA (reference sequence). The J segment lost 5 bases and the V segment lost 0 bases, leaving 9 bases of the junction unmatched. The chain combines TRBV20-1 with TRBJ1-5; the match to TRBD1 covers 8 bases. This TCR derives from a human donor with Susac syndrome. The source material was CD4+ T cells from PBMCs. CDR3 coding DNA: TGCAGTGCTAGAGAGATAGGACAGGGAGACCATCAGCCCCAGCATTTT. It translates to CSAREIGQGDHQPQHF.